This TCR beta chain is from a study of beta chain features in type 1 diabetes. J lost 3 bases, V lost 5 bases, and 6 bases had no gene match. This CDR3 comprises 15 residues. Germline CDR1 and CDR2: SGHTA and FQGNSA. Only a few counts were recorded for this clone. The study reverse transcribed the entire isolated RNA, so it sequenced expressed TCRB transcripts. The method was immunoSEQ multiplex PCR; TCRdb's version includes in-frame clones alone and lacks a portion of them. This table holds around 150,000 clones, 6.9% found once. This TCR derives from a woman under 40 in good health. The sample taken for sequencing was central memory CD4+ T cells from blood. The chain carries TRBV7-2 and TRBJ1-1; 10 bases are shared with TRBD1. In DNA form, the CDR3 reads TGTGCCAGCAGCCGCGGGGACAGGGGAGACACTGAAGCTTTCTTT. Encoded protein: CASSRGDRGDTEAFF.